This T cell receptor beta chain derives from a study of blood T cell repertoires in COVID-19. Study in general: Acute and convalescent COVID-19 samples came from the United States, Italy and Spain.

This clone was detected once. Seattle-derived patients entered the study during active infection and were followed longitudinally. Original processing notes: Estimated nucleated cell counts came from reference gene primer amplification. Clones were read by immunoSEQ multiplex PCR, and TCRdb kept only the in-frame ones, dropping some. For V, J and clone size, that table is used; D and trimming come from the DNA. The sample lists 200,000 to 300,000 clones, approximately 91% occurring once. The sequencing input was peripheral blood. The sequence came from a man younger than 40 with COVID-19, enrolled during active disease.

The DNA for the CDR3 is TGTGCCAGCAGGTACGGGGGGGGCACTGAAGCTTTCTTT. It encodes CASRYGGGTEAFF. The chain uses TRBV6-5 and TRBJ1-1, with D possibly TRBD1 on 5 matching bases. Germline loops: CDR1 MNHEY, CDR2 SVGAGI. V was cut by 6 bases and J by 4 bases, with 12 bases left in between. The CDR3 extends over 13 amino acids.